The T cell receptor (beta chain) under discussion was sequenced for a study of T cell responses to AZD1222 COVID-19 vaccine. The CDR3 extends over 11 amino acids. The J segment lost 7 bases and the V segment lost 6 bases, leaving 5 bases of the junction unmatched. Germline assignment: CDR1 SQVTM and CDR2 ANQGSEA. Comment on this clone: Its specificity is not known.

The protocol was immunoSEQ multiplex PCR, while the TCRdb copy is restricted to in-frame clones and leaves out a portion. The table shows about 180,000 clones, with approximately 94% occurring only once. Second-dose intervals of approximately 4 or approximately 12 weeks were pooled. Findings and limits, study-wide: The number of AZD1222 recipients seropositive at baseline was only five to seven. Repertoire samples came only from after the peak T cell response.

The chain links TRBV29-1 to TRBJ2-5; 7 bases match TRBD2. The material was peripheral blood, obtained 28 days after the second AZD1222 dose. The TCR originated in an adult who received the AZD1222 COVID-19 vaccine. The CDR3 nucleotides are TGCAGCGTCCGTTCGGGGGGGACCCAGTACTTC. Its protein product is CSVRSGGTQYF.